The 6 T cell receptor beta chains in this list originate from one sample, sequenced in a study of cytotoxic CD8 clonotypes in ibrutinib-treated CLL. Some clones are missing from TCRdb's copy, which holds only in-frame ones; the method was immunoSEQ multiplex PCR. The profile covers 150,000 or so clones, with roughly three quarters appearing a single time and about 13% taken by the ten largest. Sequences were derived from PBMCs, sampled after 12 months of ibrutinib treatment. Receptor source: a human donor with chronic lymphocytic leukemia.

CDR3 DNA: TGTGCCAGCCGAAGATCAGGGACAGGCCTCTCCTACGAGCAGTACTTC. As protein: CASRRSGTGLSYEQYF. The chain links TRBV27 to TRBJ2-7; TRBD1 aligns across 8 bases. Germline CDR1 is MNHEY and CDR2 is SMNVEV (reference sequence). The CDR3 is made up of 16 amino acids. Trimming took 8 bases from V and 0 from J; bases not matched to a gene: 12.

Only a few counts were recorded for this clone. The chain employs TRBV7-9 and TRBJ2-2; 7 bases fit TRBD2. The J segment lost 9 bases and the V segment lost 4 bases, leaving 23 bases of the junction unmatched. The CDR3 runs 19 residues. Looked up from germline, CDR1 is SEHNR and CDR2 is FQNEAQ (reference sequence). CDR3 nucleotides: TGTGCCAGCAGCTCGGGACTGCTTGGGCGGGAGCTACCGAAAAGGGAGCTGTTTTTT. Protein sequence: CASSSGLLGRELPKRELFF.

The CDR3 DNA follows: TGTGCCAGTACCTTGGACAGGGCCACTAACTATGGCTACACCTTC. Amino acids: CASTLDRATNYGYTF. V is TRBV19 and J is TRBJ1-2, with 8 bases matching TRBD1. Germline CDR1 reads LNHDA; CDR2 reads SQIVND (reference sequence). There are 15 residues in the CDR3. With V trimmed by 7 bases and J by 0 bases, 7 bases remained unmatched. The full variable domain, its missing parts supplied by reference TRBV19 and TRBJ1-2, is DGGITQSPKYLFRKEGQNVTLSCEQNLNHDAMYWYRQDPGQGLRLIYYSQIVNDFQKGDIAEGYSVSREKKESFPLTVTSAQKNPTAFYLCASTLDRATNYGYTFGSGTRLTVV.

The chain uses TRBV5-5 and TRBJ1-2; no reliable D call. V was shortened by 0 bases and J by 8 bases, with 20 bases between the two germline ends. This CDR3 is built from 16 residues. Germline V gives CDR1 SGHKS, CDR2 YYEKEE (reference sequence). In DNA form, the CDR3 reads TGTGCCAGCAGCTTGGGGCAGCGACCCGTATCGGGGGGCTACACCTTC. Encoded protein: CASSLGQRPVSGGYTF.

The chain has TRBV9 and TRBJ2-3; TRBD2 aligns across 9 bases. This CDR3 region has 14 residues. CDR1 SGDLS and CDR2 YYNGEE come from the germline V gene. Trimming at V came to 2 bases and at J to 3 bases, leaving 1 base not matched to a gene. DNA of the CDR3: TGTGCCAGCAGCGTGAGCGGGAGGACAGATACGCAGTATTTT. Translating it yields CASSVSGRTDTQYF.

Only one count was recorded for this clone. The chain couples TRBV5-1 to TRBJ2-1, with TRBD2 identical over 10 bases. Trimming cost V 4 bases and J 3 bases; bases outside gene matches: 7. This CDR3 spans 16 amino acids. The V gene's germline CDR1 is SGHRS and CDR2 YFSETQ. For the CDR3, the DNA is TGCGCCAGCAGCGACTACCTAGCGGGGGACTACAATGAGCAGTTCTTC. Translated: CASSDYLAGDYNEQFF.